Listed below are T cell receptor beta chains from one sample, sequenced in a study of cytomegalovirus exposure and HLA in healthy donors. Clones were read by immunoSEQ multiplex PCR, and TCRdb kept only the in-frame ones, dropping some. The sample yields roughly 60,000 clones, about 95% seen once. The sequenced sample consisted of PBMCs. The source of these receptors is a woman younger than 30 in good health and CMV-seronegative. CDR3s include the opening cysteine and the closing phenylalanine or tryptophan. D genes are given only for firm matches. Expanded clones are given a class, and other clones once, few, many or no size at all.

cdr3_aa cdr3_nt j_call clone_size d_call v_call
CASSYVHSNTEAFF TGTGCCAGCAGTTACGTGCACTCTAACACTGAAGCTTTCTTT TRBJ1-1 - - TRBV6-5
CASSPGGLPEQYF TGTGCCAGCAGTCCGGGGGGACTCCCCGAGCAGTACTTC TRBJ2-7 once TRBD2 TRBV27
CASGRVLGNTGELFF TGTGCCAGCGGCAGGGTCCTGGGGAACACCGGGGAGCTGTTTTTT TRBJ2-2 once - TRBV7-9
CASSQGQAGAFF TGTGCCAGCAGCCAGGGACAGGCCGGGGCGTTTTTT TRBJ1-4 - TRBD1 TRBV7-8
CASSLGTGTGYEQYF TGTGCCAGCAGCCTAGGGACAGGGACGGGGTACGAGCAGTACTTC TRBJ2-7 - TRBD1 TRBV7-3
CASSPGLPGENQPQHF TGTGCCAGCTCACCGGGACTTCCCGGGGAGAATCAGCCCCAGCATTTT TRBJ1-5 - - TRBV18
CAWSVRQGRAFF TGTGCCTGGAGTGTACGGCAGGGTCGAGCTTTCTTT TRBJ1-1 - - TRBV30
CASSSNAGTSVGGELFF TGTGCCAGCAGCTCCAATGCGGGGACTAGCGTTGGCGGGGAGCTGTTTTTT TRBJ2-2 - TRBD2 TRBV7-3
CASKSQRGDRTGELFF TGTGCCAGCAAGTCCCAGCGGGGAGACCGCACCGGGGAGCTGTTTTTT TRBJ2-2 - TRBD2 TRBV13
CASSGGASSYEQYF TGTGCCAGCTCAGGAGGGGCGAGCTCCTACGAGCAGTACTTC TRBJ2-7 - - TRBV18
CASSRPLGAQYF TGTGCCAGCAGCCGCCCCTTAGGGGCCCAGTACTTC TRBJ2-5 - - TRBV11-1
CASSQEGQGAPGANVLTF TGTGCCAGCAGCCAAGAGGGACAGGGGGCGCCCGGGGCCAACGTCCTGACTTTC TRBJ2-6 - TRBD1 TRBV4-2
CATLAGSTDTQYF TGTGCCACACTAGCGGGGAGCACAGATACGCAGTATTTT TRBJ2-3 once TRBD2 TRBV7-2
CASTAGSDTQYF TGTGCCAGTACGGCAGGGTCAGATACGCAGTATTTT TRBJ2-3 - - TRBV19
CASSPLSGFAEAFF TGTGCCAGCTCGCCCTTGTCGGGGTTCGCTGAAGCTTTCTTT TRBJ1-1 - - TRBV18
CASSNRGNTIYF TGTGCCAGCAGCAACCGGGGAAATACCATATATTTT TRBJ1-3 - - TRBV7-2
CASSFGTTVEQYF TGTGCCAGCAGCTTCGGGACTACGGTGGAGCAGTACTTC TRBJ2-7 - TRBD2 TRBV5-8
CSVHTTGYRATGELFF TGCAGCGTCCACACTACTGGGTACAGGGCCACCGGGGAGCTGTTTTTT TRBJ2-2 - - TRBV29-1
CASSPQRNEQFF TGTGCCAGCAGCCCCCAGCGGAATGAGCAGTTCTTC TRBJ2-1 - - TRBV7-2
CASSPPIAGGAYEQYF TGTGCCAGCTCACCACCCATAGCGGGGGGCGCCTACGAGCAGTACTTC TRBJ2-7 - TRBD2 TRBV18
CSVEGPPRGSYTF TGCAGCGTTGAAGGCCCCCCGCGGGGTAGCTACACCTTC TRBJ1-2 once - TRBV29-1
CASSLRQGRSEKLFF TGTGCCAGCAGCCTAAGACAGGGTCGGAGTGAAAAACTGTTTTTT TRBJ1-4 - TRBD1 TRBV7-9
CASSTGTGDYNEQFF TGTGCCAGCAGTACCGGGACAGGGGACTACAATGAGCAGTTCTTC TRBJ2-1 - TRBD1 TRBV6-5
CASSPDRLAGGSGTQYF TGTGCCAGCAGTCCAGACCGCCTGGCGGGGGGTTCGGGGACCCAGTACTTC TRBJ2-5 - TRBD2 TRBV2
CASSLPTTGEKLFF TGTGCCAGCAGTTTACCCACGACAGGTGAAAAACTGTTTTTT TRBJ1-4 - - TRBV28